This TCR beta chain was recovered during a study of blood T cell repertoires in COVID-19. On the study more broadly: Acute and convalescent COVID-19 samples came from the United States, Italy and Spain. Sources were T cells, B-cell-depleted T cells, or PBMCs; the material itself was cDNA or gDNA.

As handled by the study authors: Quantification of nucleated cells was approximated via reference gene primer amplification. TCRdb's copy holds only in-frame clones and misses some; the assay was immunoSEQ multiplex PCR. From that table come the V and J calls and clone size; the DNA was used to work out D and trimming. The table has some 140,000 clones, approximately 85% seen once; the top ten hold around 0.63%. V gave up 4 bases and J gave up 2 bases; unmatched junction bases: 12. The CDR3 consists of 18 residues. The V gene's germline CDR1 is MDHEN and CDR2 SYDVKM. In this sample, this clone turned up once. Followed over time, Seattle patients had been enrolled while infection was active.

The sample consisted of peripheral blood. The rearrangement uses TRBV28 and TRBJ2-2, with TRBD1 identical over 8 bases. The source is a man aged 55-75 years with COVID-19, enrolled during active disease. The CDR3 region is CASSSPHPGQANTGELFF. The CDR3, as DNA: TGTGCCAGCAGTTCCCCGCATCCGGGACAGGCTAACACCGGGGAGCTGTTTTTT. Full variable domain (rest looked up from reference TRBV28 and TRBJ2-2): DVKVTQSSRYLVKRTGEKVFLECVQDMDHENMFWYRQDPGLGLRLIYFSYDVKMKEKGDIPEGYSVSREKKERFSLILESASTNQTSMYLCASSSPHPGQANTGELFFGEGSRLTVL.